The source of this T cell receptor beta chain is a study of T cell responses to AZD1222 COVID-19 vaccine. For the study at large: Doses given second, at about 4 or about 12 weeks, were pooled. Study results and limitations: Only a handful of AZD1222 recipients, about six in all, had baseline seropositivity. White British people made up most donors, females outnumbered males, and clonal diversity was possibly underestimated.

Remarks on this clone: Its target is unknown.

V was cut by 6 bases and J by 5 bases, with 5 bases left in between. The CDR3 spans 11 residues. The germline gives CDR1 LNHDA, CDR2 SQIVND (reference sequence). Assay used: immunoSEQ multiplex PCR; TCRdb lists only in-frame clones, some missing. This sample yields around 130,000 clones, of which around 88% are seen a single time; around 3.6% belongs to the top ten. The chain recombines TRBV19 with TRBJ1-5; D call uncertain. The input for sequencing was peripheral blood, taken on day 0 of AZD1222 vaccination. This sequence was found in an adult in good health. Written as DNA, the CDR3 is TGTGCCAGTAGATATCATCAGCCCCAGCATTTT. This translates into CASRYHQPQHF.